This entry lists 10 T cell receptor beta chains sequenced from one sample in a study of technical replicates of blood from a few donors. The method was immunoSEQ multiplex PCR; TCRdb's version includes in-frame clones alone and lacks a portion of them. The sample shows fewer than 85,000 clones, 90% to 95% of them seen only once. Sequencing was done on a sample of T cells isolated from PBMCs. The source of these receptors is a human donor in good health.

This chain links TRBV6-5 with TRBJ1-1; D is possibly TRBD1 (5 bases). The CDR3 runs to 11 residues. Trimming pared 2 bases from V and 8 bases from J, leaving 6 bases between. Germline V gene lookup returns CDR1 MNHEY and CDR2 SVGAGI. The CDR3 DNA follows: TGTGCCAGCAGTTACAGGGGAGAAGCTTTCTTT. It specifies CASSYRGEAFF.

V and J are TRBV5-1 and TRBJ2-3, with unresolved D. CDR3 length: 17 residues. V lost 2 bases and J lost 0, with 16 bases in between. In germline, CDR1 is SGHRS, CDR2 YFSETQ. In nucleotides, the CDR3 is TGCGCCAGCAGCTTCCCTAGTCTCTCTACTAGCACAGATACGCAGTATTTT. This sequence encodes CASSFPSLSTSTDTQYF.

The chain combines TRBV19 with TRBJ2-5; no reliable D call. CDR1 and CDR2 from the germline V gene are LNHDA and SQIVND (reference sequence). This CDR3 comprises 13 residues. V was clipped by 0 bases and J by 10 bases, with 12 bases between them. The CDR3 coding sequence is TGTGCCAGTAGTATAGATCCTGAGGAAGGCCAGTACTTC. It encodes CASSIDPEEGQYF. Based on the CDR3 plus reference TRBV19 and TRBJ2-5, the full variable domain is DGGITQSPKYLFRKEGQNVTLSCEQNLNHDAMYWYRQDPGQGLRLIYYSQIVNDFQKGDIAEGYSVSREKKESFPLTVTSAQKNPTAFYLCASSIDPEEGQYFGPGTRLLVL.

J is TRBJ2-1 and V is TRBV5-1; 8 positions agree with TRBD2. CDR1 and CDR2 (germline): SGHRS, YFSETQ. There are 15 residues in the CDR3. Germline trimming cut 1 base from V and 9 bases from J; bases unmatched to any gene: 9. Here the CDR3 reads CASSLSAGVESEQFF. The DNA for the CDR3 is TGCGCCAGCAGCTTGTCAGCGGGGGTGGAGAGTGAGCAGTTCTTC. Combining the CDR3 with reference TRBV5-1 and TRBJ2-1 gives the whole variable domain KAGVTQTPRYLIKTRGQQVTLSCSPISGHRSVSWYQQTPGQGLQFLFEYFSETQRNKGNFPGRFSGRQFSNSRSEMNVSTLELGDSALYLCASSLSAGVESEQFFGPGTRLTVL.

V and J are TRBV4-1 and TRBJ2-1; D remains ambiguous. Trimming removed 5 bases from V and 3 bases from J, with 14 bases in between. Germline V gives CDR1 MGHRA, CDR2 YSYEKL. This CDR3 is built from 15 residues. The CDR3 spells CASSYLDLGYNEQFF. The CDR3 DNA reads as TGCGCCAGCAGCTACCTAGATTTAGGCTACAATGAGCAGTTCTTC.

V is TRBV7-6 and J is TRBJ2-7; D is undetermined. Deletions cut 2 bases from V and 0 bases from J, with 8 bases between. The germline V gene has CDR1 SGHVS and CDR2 FNYEAQ. The CDR3 loop spans 14 amino acids. The chain's CDR3 is CASSLLSSSYEQYF. For the CDR3, the DNA is TGTGCCAGCAGCTTATTAAGCTCCTCCTACGAGCAGTACTTC.

Comments on this clone: One end of the junction is discordant with germline, which a read error may explain. The V and J genes are TRBV6-5 and TRBJ2-7, with unresolved D. This CDR3 has 14 residues. The germline V gene has CDR1 MNHEY and CDR2 SVGAGI. CDR3 residues: CATSRVPTSYEQYF. The DNA for the CDR3 is TGTGCCACCAGTCGGGTGCCTACCTCCTACGAGCAGTACTTC.

The chain uses TRBV12-5 and TRBJ2-2, with D possibly being TRBD1 (7 bases). Trimming stripped 4 bases from V and 6 bases from J, with 12 bases between. The CDR3 runs to 14 residues. Per germline, CDR1 LGHNT and CDR2 FRNRAP. This chain's CDR3 is CASGWRGQAGELFF. CDR3 coding DNA: TGTGCTAGTGGTTGGAGGGGGCAAGCCGGGGAGCTGTTTTTT.

This clone occurred once. The V call is TRBV19, the J call TRBJ2-3, with TRBD2 matching 13 bases. This CDR3 is 16 amino acids long. V trimming: 4 bases; J trimming: 1 base; junction bases outside the gene matches: 2. The germline gives CDR1 LNHDA, CDR2 SQIVND (reference sequence). The CDR3 DNA reads as TGTGCCAGTAGTACTACTAGCGGGAGGGGCACAGATACGCAGTATTTT. Amino acid sequence: CASSTTSGRGTDTQYF.

This sequence joins TRBV6-5 and TRBJ2-2; 7 bases agree with TRBD2. The germline V gene encodes CDR1 MNHEY and CDR2 SVGAGI. This CDR3 region has 16 residues. The V and J ends lost 4 bases and 5 bases, in that order; junction bases with no gene match: 10. Written as DNA, the CDR3 is TGTGCCAGCAGTTTGTTCGGGGGAGGGAGAACCGGGGAGCTGTTTTTT. This encodes CASSLFGGGRTGELFF.